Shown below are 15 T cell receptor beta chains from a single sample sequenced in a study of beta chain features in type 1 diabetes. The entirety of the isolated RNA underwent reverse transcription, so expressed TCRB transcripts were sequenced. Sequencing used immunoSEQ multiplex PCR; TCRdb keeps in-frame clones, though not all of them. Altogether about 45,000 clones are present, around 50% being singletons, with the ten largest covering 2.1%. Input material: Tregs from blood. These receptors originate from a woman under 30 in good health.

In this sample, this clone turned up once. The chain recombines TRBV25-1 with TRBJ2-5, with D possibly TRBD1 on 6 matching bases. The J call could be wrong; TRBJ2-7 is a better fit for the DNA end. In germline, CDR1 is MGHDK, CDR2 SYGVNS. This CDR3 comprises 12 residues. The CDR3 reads CASSRNRDEQYF. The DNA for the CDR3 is TGTGCCAGCAGTCGAAACAGGGACGAGCAGTACTTC.

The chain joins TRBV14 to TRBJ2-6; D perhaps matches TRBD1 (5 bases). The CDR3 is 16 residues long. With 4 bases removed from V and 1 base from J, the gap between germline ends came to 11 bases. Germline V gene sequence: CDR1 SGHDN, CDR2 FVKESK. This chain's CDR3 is CASSPDRFSGANVLTF. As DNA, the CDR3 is TGTGCCAGCAGCCCAGACAGATTTTCTGGGGCCAACGTCCTGACTTTC.

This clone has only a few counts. CDR3: CAAGGEQYF. CDR3 DNA sequence: TGTGCCGCGGGGGGCGAGCAGTACTTC. This rearrangement joins TRBV6-1 to TRBJ2-7, with 8 nucleotides matching TRBD2. The germline gives CDR1 MNHNS, CDR2 SASEGT. The CDR3 contains 9 residues. V lost 11 bases, J lost 6 bases, and 0 bases stayed unmatched.

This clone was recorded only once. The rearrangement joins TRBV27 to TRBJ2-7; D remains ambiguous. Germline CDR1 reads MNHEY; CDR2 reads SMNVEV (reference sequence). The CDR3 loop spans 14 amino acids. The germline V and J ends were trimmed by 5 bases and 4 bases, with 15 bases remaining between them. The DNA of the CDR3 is TGTGCCAGCAGTGTACCGGGTCCTCAATACGAGCAGTACTTC. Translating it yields CASSVPGPQYEQYF.

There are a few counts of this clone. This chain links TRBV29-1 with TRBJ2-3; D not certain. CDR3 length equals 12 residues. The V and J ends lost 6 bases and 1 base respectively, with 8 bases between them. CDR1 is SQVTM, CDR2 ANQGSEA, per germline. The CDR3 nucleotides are TGCAGCGTGGCCGATGGCACAGATACGCAGTATTTT. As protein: CSVADGTDTQYF.

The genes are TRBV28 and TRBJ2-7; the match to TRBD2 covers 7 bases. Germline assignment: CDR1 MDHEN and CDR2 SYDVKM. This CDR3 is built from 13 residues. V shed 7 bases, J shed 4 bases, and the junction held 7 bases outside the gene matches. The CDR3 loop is CASNPGRAYEQYF. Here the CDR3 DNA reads TGTGCCAGCAATCCAGGGAGGGCGTACGAGCAGTACTTC.

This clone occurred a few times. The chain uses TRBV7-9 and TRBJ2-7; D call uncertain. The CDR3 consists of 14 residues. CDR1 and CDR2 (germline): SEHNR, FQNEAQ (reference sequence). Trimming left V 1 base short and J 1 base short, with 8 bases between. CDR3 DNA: TGTGCCAGCAGCTTAGAAGACTTATCCTACGAGCAGTACTTC. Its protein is CASSLEDLSYEQYF.

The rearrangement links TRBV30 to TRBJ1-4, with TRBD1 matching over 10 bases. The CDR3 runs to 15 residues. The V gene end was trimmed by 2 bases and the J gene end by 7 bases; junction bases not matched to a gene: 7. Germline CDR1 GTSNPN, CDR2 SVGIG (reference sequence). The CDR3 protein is CAWSTPDRGGEKLFF. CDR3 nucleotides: TGTGCCTGGAGTACACCGGACAGGGGGGGTGAAAAACTGTTTTTT.

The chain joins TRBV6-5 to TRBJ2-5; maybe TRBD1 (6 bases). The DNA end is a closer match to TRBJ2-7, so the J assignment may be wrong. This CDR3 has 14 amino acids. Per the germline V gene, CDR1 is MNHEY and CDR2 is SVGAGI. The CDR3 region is CASKGDATPHEQYF. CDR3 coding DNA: TGTGCCAGCAAGGGGGACGCTACGCCCCACGAGCAGTACTTC.

DNA of the CDR3: TGTGCCAGCTCCACAGGGAATTTAAGGGAGCAGTACTTC. This encodes CASSTGNLREQYF. The chain is built from TRBV18 and TRBJ2-7; D may be TRBD1 (6 bases). V lost 6 bases and J 7 bases, leaving 16 bases between the germline ends. From germline, CDR1 is KGHSH and CDR2 LQKENI. This CDR3 comprises 13 residues.

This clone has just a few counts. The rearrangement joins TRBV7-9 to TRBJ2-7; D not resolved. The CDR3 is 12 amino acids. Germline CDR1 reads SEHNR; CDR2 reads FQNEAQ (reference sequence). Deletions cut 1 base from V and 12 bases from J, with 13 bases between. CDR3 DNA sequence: TGTGCCAGCAGCTTAGAAGTACCAGGTCTGTACTTC. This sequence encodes CASSLEVPGLYF.

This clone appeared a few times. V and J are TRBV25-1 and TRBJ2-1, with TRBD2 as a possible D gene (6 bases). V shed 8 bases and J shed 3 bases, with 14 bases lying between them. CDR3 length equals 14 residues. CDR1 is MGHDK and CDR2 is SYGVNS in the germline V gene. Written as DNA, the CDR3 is TGTGCCAGCTGCCCCGCCGGGAGCTACAATGAGCAGTTCTTC. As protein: CASCPAGSYNEQFF.

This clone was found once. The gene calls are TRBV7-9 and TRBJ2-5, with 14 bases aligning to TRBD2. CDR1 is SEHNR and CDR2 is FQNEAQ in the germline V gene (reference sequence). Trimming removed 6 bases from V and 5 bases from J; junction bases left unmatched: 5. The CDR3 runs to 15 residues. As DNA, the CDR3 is TGTGCCAGCAGGGGGACTAGCGGGAGAGGGGAGACCCAGTACTTC. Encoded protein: CASRGTSGRGETQYF.

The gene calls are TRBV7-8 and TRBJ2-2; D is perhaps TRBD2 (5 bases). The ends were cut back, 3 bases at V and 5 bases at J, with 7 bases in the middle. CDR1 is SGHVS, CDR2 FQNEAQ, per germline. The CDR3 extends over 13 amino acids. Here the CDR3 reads CASSFGETGELFF. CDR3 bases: TGTGCCAGCAGCTTCGGGGAGACCGGGGAGCTGTTTTTT. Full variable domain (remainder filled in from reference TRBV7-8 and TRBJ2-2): GAGVSQSPRYKVAKRGQDVALRCDPISGHVSLFWYQQALGQGPEFLTYFQNEAQLDKSGLPSDRFFAERPEGSVSTLKIQRTQQEDSAVYLCASSFGETGELFFGEGSRLTVL.

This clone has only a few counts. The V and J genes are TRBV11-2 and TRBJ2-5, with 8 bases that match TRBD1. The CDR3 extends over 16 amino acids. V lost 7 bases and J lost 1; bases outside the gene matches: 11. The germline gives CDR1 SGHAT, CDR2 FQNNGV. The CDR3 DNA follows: TGTGCCAGCAACCCCCTGTGGGGGACAGGCCAAGAGACCCAGTACTTC. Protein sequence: CASNPLWGTGQETQYF.